The 29 T cell receptor beta chains in this list originate from one sample, sequenced in a study of blood T cell repertoires in COVID-19. The assay was immunoSEQ multiplex PCR, and TCRdb's table has in-frame clones only and misses some. The repertoire includes 29,000 or so clones, around 90% of them detected once, and 3.5% sits in the top ten. The source material was peripheral blood. These receptors came from a human donor in a cohort sampled during active COVID-19.

The chain employs TRBV27 and TRBJ2-2; D is unresolved. The CDR3 contains 16 residues. V lost 1 base, J lost 0 bases, and 9 bases lay in between. CDR1 is MNHEY, CDR2 SMNVEV, per germline (reference sequence). The CDR3 here is CASSLYPGSNTGELFF. In DNA form, the CDR3 reads TGTGCCAGCAGTTTATATCCGGGTTCGAACACCGGGGAGCTGTTTTTT.

J is TRBJ1-1 and V is TRBV29-1, with 9 bases matching TRBD1. The CDR3 runs 11 residues. The V segment lost 4 bases and the J segment 9 bases; nucleotides outside the gene matches: 3. Germline CDR1 reads SQVTM; CDR2 reads ANQGSEA. The CDR3 loop is CSVGQGGKAFF. The CDR3 region has the DNA TGCAGCGTTGGACAGGGGGGGAAAGCTTTCTTT.

The V call is TRBV15, the J call TRBJ2-5; D possibly corresponds to TRBD2 (6 bases). CDR1 and CDR2 (germline): LNHNV, YYDKDF (reference sequence). V shed 5 bases and J shed 6 bases, with 13 bases lying between them. The CDR3 sequence is 13 residues long. The chain's CDR3 is CATSGTHDKTQYF. The CDR3 DNA follows: TGTGCCACCAGCGGGACTCACGACAAGACCCAGTACTTC. Complete variable domain (other parts from reference TRBV15 and TRBJ2-5): DAMVIQNPRYQVTQFGKPVTLSCSQTLNHNVMYWYQQKSSQAPKLLFHYYDKDFNNEADTPDNFQSRRPNTSFCFLDIRSPGLGDTAMYLCATSGTHDKTQYFGPGTRLLVL.

The table lists this clone with a few counts. A much larger clone lies a single base off, so this may be a read error. DNA for the CDR3: TGTGCCAGCAGTTACTCAGGAGGCAATCAGCCCCAGCATTTT. This translates into CASSYSGGNQPQHF. This chain joins TRBV6-6 and TRBJ1-5; D is unresolved. Between the trimmed V and J ends, which lost 0 bases and 2 bases, there was a span of 5 bases. The CDR3 covers 14 residues. Germline loops: CDR1 MNHNY, CDR2 SVGAGI (reference sequence).

V is TRBV6-1 and J is TRBJ2-7; the D is unclear. Germline V gives CDR1 MNHNS, CDR2 SASEGT. V was pared by 2 bases and J by 3 bases, with 2 bases between. The CDR3 length is 11 residues. CDR3 sequence: CASSELYEQYF. CDR3 DNA sequence: TGTGCCAGCAGTGAACTCTACGAGCAGTACTTC.

The sample holds a few counts of this clone. V is TRBV12-5 and J is TRBJ2-2; 8 bases fit TRBD2. J lost 7 bases, V lost 4 bases, and 2 bases had no gene match. The CDR3 runs 13 residues. Per the germline V gene, CDR1 is LGHNT and CDR2 is FRNRAP. The CDR3 reads CASGSGLVGELFF. The CDR3 nucleotides read TGTGCTAGTGGTTCGGGACTAGTCGGGGAGCTGTTTTTT.

This clone was seen a few times. This chain links TRBV30 with TRBJ2-3; 13 bases align to TRBD2. Germline CDR1 GTSNPN, CDR2 SVGIG (reference sequence). The CDR3 has 16 amino acids. Trimming removed 5 bases from V and 0 bases from J; junction bases left unmatched: 5. The CDR3 nucleotides are TGTGCCTGGGCCGGACTAGCGGGGGCTAGCACAGATACGCAGTATTTT. Translating it yields CAWAGLAGASTDTQYF.

This clone was counted a single time. V is TRBV11-3 and J is TRBJ2-1, with TRBD2 matching over 11 bases. Germline assignment: CDR1 SGHNT and CDR2 YENEEA. The CDR3 contains 16 residues. The ends lost 0 bases at V and 7 bases at J; junction bases unmatched: 5. The CDR3 loop reads CASSLDRLAGGNEQFF. CDR3 DNA sequence: TGTGCCAGCAGCTTAGATCGGCTAGCGGGGGGTAATGAGCAGTTCTTC.

This clone has only one observation. The V gene is TRBV7-9, the J gene TRBJ2-1; the match to TRBD1 covers 10 bases. J gave up 15 bases and V 5 bases, and 10 bases lay outside the gene matches. The CDR3 covers 13 residues. Germline V gives CDR1 SEHNR, CDR2 FQNEAQ (reference sequence). The CDR3 DNA sequence: TGTGCCAGCAGCCCCCCCTCGGGGACAGGGGTGTTCTTC. As protein: CASSPPSGTGVFF.

The chain uses TRBV9 and TRBJ2-7, with 12 bases identical to TRBD1. The germline CDR1 and CDR2 sequences are SGDLS and YYNGEE. The CDR3 has 16 residues. V lost 0 bases to trimming and J lost 6 bases; unmatched junction nucleotides: 7. CDR3 DNA: TGTGCCAGCAGCGTAGCTTACGGGACAGGGGGCGCCGAGCAGTACTTC. Amino acid sequence: CASSVAYGTGGAEQYF.

V usage is TRBV18 and J usage is TRBJ2-2; D gene unclear. CDR3 length: 12 residues. Germline CDR1 KGHSH, CDR2 LQKENI. Trimming removed 8 bases from V and 6 bases from J, with 10 bases in between. The CDR3 sequence is CASGGASGELFF. The CDR3 coding sequence is TGTGCCAGCGGCGGAGCGTCCGGGGAGCTGTTTTTT.

This CDR3 reads CAISSRTTYEQYF. DNA of the CDR3: TGTGCCATCAGTAGCAGGACAACCTACGAGCAGTACTTC. V gene TRBV10-3 combines with J gene TRBJ2-7; TRBD1 might be the D (5 bases). The length of the CDR3 is 13 residues. Germline lookup yields CDR1 ENHRY and CDR2 SYGVKD. V lost 5 bases, J lost 2 bases, and 10 bases lay in between.

The chain has TRBV4-2 and TRBJ1-4, with a weak D call TRBD1 (5 bases). In germline, CDR1 is LGHNA, CDR2 YNFKEQ. The CDR3 is 16 residues long. Trimming removed 0 bases from V and 7 bases from J, with 15 bases in between. The CDR3 loop is CASSQDRRGFGEKLFF. The CDR3 nucleotides are TGTGCCAGCAGCCAAGATCGAAGGGGATTTGGTGAAAAACTGTTTTTT.

The rearrangement links TRBV29-1 to TRBJ2-2; TRBD2 might be the D (7 bases). Trimming shortened V by 6 bases and J by 4 bases, and 15 bases separated the two germline ends. The CDR3 sequence is 14 residues long. The germline V gene has CDR1 SQVTM and CDR2 ANQGSEA. CDR3 residues: CSVRSGGSTGELFF. The CDR3 region has the DNA TGCAGCGTGCGGTCGGGGGGCAGCACCGGGGAGCTGTTTTTT.

This chain uses TRBV5-1 with TRBJ1-1; D ambiguous. Trimming stripped 4 bases from V and 7 bases from J, with 14 bases between. CDR1 SGHRS and CDR2 YFSETQ come from the germline V gene. The CDR3 is made up of 13 amino acids. The CDR3 bases are TGCGCCAGCAGCCCGGCGGTGATGGATGAAGCTTTCTTT. Amino acids: CASSPAVMDEAFF.

The chain couples TRBV10-3 to TRBJ1-1, with D perhaps matching TRBD1 (5 bases). V lost 0 bases and J lost 0, with 8 bases in between. CDR1 is ENHRY, CDR2 SYGVKD, per germline. This CDR3 comprises 15 residues. CDR3 sequence: CAISESQGMNTEAFF. CDR3 coding DNA: TGTGCCATCAGTGAGTCGCAGGGAATGAACACTGAAGCTTTCTTT.

The chain uses TRBV18 and TRBJ2-1, with 11 bases that match TRBD1. Germline values: CDR1 KGHSH, CDR2 LQKENI. J lost 6 bases, V lost 8 bases, and 6 bases had no gene match. The length of the CDR3 is 14 residues. The CDR3 loop reads CASQSGTGGNEQFF. The CDR3, as DNA: TGTGCCAGCCAGTCCGGGACAGGGGGCAATGAGCAGTTCTTC.

The rearrangement joins TRBV7-9 to TRBJ2-2; a weak D match, TRBD2 (7 bases). Germline CDR1 reads SEHNR; CDR2 reads FQNEAQ (reference sequence). With 5 bases removed from V and 7 bases from J, the gap between germline ends came to 11 bases. There are 13 residues in the CDR3. The DNA of the CDR3 is TGTGCCAGCAGCCTGGGGGGGCTCGGGGAGCTGTTTTTT. It yields the protein CASSLGGLGELFF.

The CDR3 spells CASSLVPSSGANVLTF. The CDR3 coding sequence is TGTGCCAGCAGCTTGGTCCCTAGCTCTGGGGCCAACGTCCTGACTTTC. The chain joins TRBV5-6 to TRBJ2-6; D remains ambiguous. The V end lost 0 bases, the J end lost 0 bases, and 7 bases lay between the germline ends. The CDR3 sequence is 16 residues long. Germline V gene data show CDR1 as SGHDT and CDR2 as YYEEEE.

The rearrangement links TRBV5-6 to TRBJ1-6; the D gene is possibly TRBD1 (5 bases). The V end lost 10 bases, the J end lost 7 bases, and 27 bases lay between the germline ends. The CDR3 contains 17 residues. CDR1 is SGHDT and CDR2 is YYEEEE in the germline V gene. Here the CDR3 DNA reads TGTGCCCCCCCCCGACAGAAGGCTACTGGGGTGAATTCACCCCTCCACTTT. Translated: CAPPRQKATGVNSPLHF.

This chain joins TRBV10-1 and TRBJ1-6, with 9 nucleotides matching TRBD1. V lost 4 bases and J lost 9; bases outside the gene matches: 13. CDR1 is WNHNN, CDR2 SYGVQD, per germline (reference sequence). The CDR3 is 17 residues long. In nucleotides, the CDR3 is TGCGCCAGCAGTGTCCCGGGACAGGGATACTCACGTTCACCCCTCCACTTT. Its translation: CASSVPGQGYSRSPLHF.

The chain combines TRBV4-2 with TRBJ2-5; a weak D match, TRBD1 (7 bases). V was pared by 1 base and J by 7 bases, with 16 bases between. This CDR3 region has 15 residues. CDR1 is LGHNA and CDR2 is YNFKEQ in the germline V gene. CDR3 sequence reads: CASSQGGRGEGTQYF. The DNA of the CDR3 is TGTGCCAGCAGCCAAGGCGGCAGGGGGGAAGGGACCCAGTACTTC.

CDR3 loop: CASRTGQGSDNQPQHF. CDR3 coding DNA: TGTGCCAGCAGAACAGGGCAGGGGTCGGACAATCAGCCCCAGCATTTT. The chain recombines TRBV28 with TRBJ1-5, with D perhaps TRBD1 (6 bases). Trimming removed 6 bases from V and 3 bases from J, with 18 bases in between. This CDR3 region has 16 residues. Germline V gene lookup returns CDR1 MDHEN and CDR2 SYDVKM.

J is TRBJ2-1 and V is TRBV3-1 (or the pseudogene TRBV3-2), with 8 positions matching TRBD2. J lost 8 bases, V lost 3 bases, and 15 bases had no gene match. This CDR3 contains 17 residues. Per germline, CDR1 LGHDT and CDR2 YNNKEL (reference sequence). The CDR3 here is CASSQRTSTSRGDEQFF. As DNA, the CDR3 is TGTGCCAGCAGCCAGCGGACTAGCACCTCGCGGGGAGATGAGCAGTTCTTC.

With regard to this clone: Within the sample, other DNA sequences also encode this same CDR3. The V and J genes are TRBV18 and TRBJ2-2, with TRBD1 matching over 9 bases. The CDR3 is 15 residues long. Germline V gene lookup returns CDR1 KGHSH and CDR2 LQKENI. V lost 3 bases, J lost 3 bases, and 2 bases stayed unmatched. CDR3 DNA sequence: TGTGCCAGCTCACCGGGACAGGGACACACCGGGGAGCTGTTTTTT. Protein product: CASSPGQGHTGELFF.

The CDR3 region has the DNA TGTGCCAGCAGCTTAGAACGCACAGGGTTTTACCCCGGGGAGCTGTTTTTT. Its translation is CASSLERTGFYPGELFF. This rearrangement joins TRBV11-2 to TRBJ2-2; D might be TRBD1 (6 bases). This CDR3 has 17 residues. Germline V gene sequence: CDR1 SGHAT, CDR2 FQNNGV. The ends were cut back, 0 bases at V and 6 bases at J, with 17 bases in the middle.

The chain has TRBV5-1 and TRBJ2-7; 11 bases agree with TRBD2. This CDR3 contains 16 residues. V lost 3 bases and J lost 0; bases outside the gene matches: 5. Germline CDR1 is SGHRS and CDR2 is YFSETQ. The CDR3 DNA sequence: TGCGCCAGCAGCTCTGGGACTAGCGGCCTCTCCTACGAGCAGTACTTC. Translated, it gives CASSSGTSGLSYEQYF.

The CDR3 DNA is TGTGCCAGCAGCTTGGGCGGGCGGAGACAAGAGACCCAGTACTTC. The encoded protein is CASSLGGRRQETQYF. V gene TRBV5-4 combines with J gene TRBJ2-5, with TRBD2 as a possible D gene (5 bases). Germline V gene sequence: CDR1 SGHNT, CDR2 YYREEE (reference sequence). The CDR3 spans 15 residues. V was trimmed by 0 bases and J by 2 bases, leaving 11 bases between them.

In regard to this clone: Other DNA variants within this sample encode the same CDR3. The chain couples TRBV6-2 or TRBV6-3 to TRBJ2-5; TRBD1 aligns across 7 bases. The trim removed 2 bases at V and 4 bases at J, leaving 7 bases unmatched. This CDR3 is built from 15 residues. Germline CDR1 reads MNHEY; CDR2 reads SVGEGT. The DNA for the CDR3 is TGTGCCAGCAGTTACCGACAGGGAAGGGGAGAGACCCAGTACTTC. Residues: CASSYRQGRGETQYF.